The 3 T cell receptor beta chains given below trace back to one sample, sequenced in a study of shared clonotypes between healthy human individuals (dated by TCRdb to 2020 to 2022). CD8 naive samples were obtained by positive selection for CCR7 among CD45RO-negative cells, yielding a CD45RA+CCR7+ population from which TemRA cells were excluded. Libraries were built with the immunoSEQ multiplex PCR assay. TCRdb's version of the immuneACCESS table is confined to in-frame rearrangements and falls short of the full clone set. An unresolved V gene accounts for under half of the shortfall where checked; the remainder is of unknown origin. The sample table holds fewer than 850,000 clones, of which roughly 96% were seen once. Approximately 0.2% of the sample is in the top ten clones. The sample was naive CD8+ T cells sorted from blood. The sample's cell subset or site label is to be understood as: CD45RA+CCR7+. These receptors were collected from a man aged 25 to 40 in good health.

V is TRBV11-2 and J is TRBJ2-3; D not certain. There are 13 residues in the CDR3. V dropped 0 bases and J dropped 3 bases, with 4 bases sitting between them. Germline V gives CDR1 SGHAT, CDR2 FQNNGV. The CDR3: CASSLEVTDTQYF. CDR3 nucleotides: TGTGCCAGCAGCTTAGAAGTTACAGATACGCAGTATTTT.

The chain is built from TRBV6-1 and TRBJ1-2, with no clear D. Germline CDR1 reads MNHNS; CDR2 reads SASEGT. Between the trimmed V and J ends, which lost 3 bases and 5 bases, there was a span of 13 bases. This CDR3 has 14 amino acids. The CDR3 coding sequence is TGTGCCAGCAGTGATCTTGCGGTAATATATGGCTACACCTTC. It codes for CASSDLAVIYGYTF.

The rearrangement joins TRBV7-8 to TRBJ1-1, with D possibly TRBD1 on 6 matching bases. The V end lost 6 bases, the J end lost 3 bases, and 26 bases lay between the germline ends. The germline gives CDR1 SGHVS, CDR2 FQNEAQ. The CDR3 sequence is 18 residues long. For the CDR3, the DNA is TGTGCCAGCAGACGTAGCGGACAGCTCGATTTCGGACACACTGAAGCTTTCTTT. This translates into CASRRSGQLDFGHTEAFF.